This TCR beta chain was observed in a study of cytomegalovirus exposure and HLA in healthy donors. Study-level information: About 77 million unique TCRs from HLA-typed donors made up an early data release. Study-wide findings and caveats: A later analysis linked a missense variant in DCLRE1C to the trimming of TCR beta V and J genes. Presence/absence analyses rested on an assumption that sequencing depth was roughly uniform across donors.

PCR was performed using 60 Vbeta and 13 Jbeta primers. Assay: immunoSEQ multiplex PCR; the TCRdb copy retains only in-frame clones and omits some. The sample contains about 150,000 clones, 74% of which appear only once. As for this clone: The antigen is unknown.

This CDR3 has 11 amino acids. Trimming shortened V by 3 bases and J by 4 bases, and 3 bases separated the two germline ends. Germline V gene data show CDR1 as MNHEY and CDR2 as SMNVEV (reference sequence). The source of this sequence is a man aged 25 to 40 in good health and CMV-seronegative. Specimen: PBMCs. The rearrangement uses TRBV27 and TRBJ2-5; the D is unclear. The DNA for the CDR3 is TGTGCCAGCAGTTTTATAGAGACCCAGTACTTC. Amino acid sequence: CASSFIETQYF.